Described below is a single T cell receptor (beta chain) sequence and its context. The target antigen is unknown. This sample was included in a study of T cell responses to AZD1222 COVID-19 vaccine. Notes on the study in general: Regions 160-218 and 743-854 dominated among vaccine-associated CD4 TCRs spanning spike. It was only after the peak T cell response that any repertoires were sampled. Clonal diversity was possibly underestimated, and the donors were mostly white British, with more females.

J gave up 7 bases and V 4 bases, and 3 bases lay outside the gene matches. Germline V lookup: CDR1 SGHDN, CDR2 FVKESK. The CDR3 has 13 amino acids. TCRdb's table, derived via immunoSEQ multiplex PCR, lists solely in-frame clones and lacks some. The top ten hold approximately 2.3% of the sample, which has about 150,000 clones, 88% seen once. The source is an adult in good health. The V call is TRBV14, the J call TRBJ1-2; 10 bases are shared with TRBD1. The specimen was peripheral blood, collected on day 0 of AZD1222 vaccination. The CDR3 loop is CASSLWTGGGYTF. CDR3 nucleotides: TGTGCCAGCAGCCTCTGGACAGGGGGTGGCTACACCTTC.